Below, 8 T cell receptor beta chains from the same sample are listed, as sequenced in a study of human T cells and chemical hapten exposure. TCRdb re-called the RACE reads through MiXCR, storing one row per CDR3 protein. The table shows about 14,000 distinct CDR3 sequences, with around 15% occurring only once. Specified time point: patch test 1, 2 weeks after DPC sensitization. Treatment noted: therapeutic diphenylcyclopropenone sensitization with weekly scalp DPC. The sequences come from whole blood, collected in connection with sensitization to the hapten diphenylcyclopropenone (DPC). These receptors were obtained from a woman aged 25 to 45 with alopecia areata. Some clones in this sample may be carry-over from other donors' samples.

There are many counts of this clonotype. The genes are TRBV29-1 and TRBJ2-3; D is undetermined. The CDR3 totals 12 residues. V lost 6 bases, J lost 0 bases, and 7 bases lay in between. Germline-derived CDR1 and CDR2 are SQVTM and ANQGSEA. The CDR3 coding sequence is TGCAGCGTCAAGACTAGCACAGATACGCAGTATTTT. This sequence encodes CSVKTSTDTQYF.

Sample share makes this clonotype medium-sized. Written as DNA, the CDR3 is TGTGCCAGCAGTTTAGTTGGGGGTCACACTGAAGCTTTCTTT. Translated: CASSLVGGHTEAFF. The chain joins TRBV12-3 or TRBV12-4 to TRBJ1-1, with a possible D match to TRBD1 (5 bases). The CDR3 loop spans 14 amino acids. V was pared by 1 base and J by 3 bases, with 9 bases between.

Only a few counts were recorded for this clonotype. The CDR3 sequence is CASSPITGEALPVRYEQYV. For the CDR3, the DNA is TGTGCCAGCAGTCCCATTACAGGGGAGGCGCTCCCGGTCCGGTACGAGCAGTACGTC. This chain joins TRBV28 and TRBJ2-7, with D perhaps TRBD1 (7 bases). The germline CDR1 and CDR2 sequences are MDHEN and SYDVKM. Trimming pared 5 bases from V and 4 bases from J, leaving 30 bases between. The CDR3 is made up of 19 amino acids.

In this sample, this clonotype turned up many times. The J gene is TRBJ2-1, the V gene TRBV5-1; 9 bases are a match to TRBD2. The CDR3 has 16 residues. Germline V CDR1 and CDR2: SGHRS, YFSETQ. The V segment lost 0 bases and the J segment 5 bases; nucleotides outside the gene matches: 6. As DNA, the CDR3 is TGCGCCAGCAGCTTGGAAGTTCTAGCGGGGAACAATGAGCAGTTCTTC. Translated, it gives CASSLEVLAGNNEQFF.

This clonotype was observed at least ten times. The CDR3: CASITEGARGYTF. DNA of the CDR3: TGTGCCAGCATCACCGAGGGGGCGCGAGGCTACACCTTC. The chain combines TRBV28 with TRBJ1-2; 7 bases are shared with TRBD1. This CDR3 has 13 residues. V was clipped by 7 bases and J by 8 bases; unmatched bases: 10. Germline V CDR1 and CDR2: MDHEN, SYDVKM.

This clonotype was seen repeatedly, ten times or more. The chain employs TRBV7-2 and TRBJ1-5; tentative D call: TRBD1 (6 bases). CDR1 SGHTA and CDR2 FQGNSA come from the germline V gene. This CDR3 comprises 15 residues. V shed 3 bases and J shed 3 bases, with 12 bases lying between them. CDR3 bases: TGTGCCAGCAGCTTGGACAGCAGGGCCAATCAGCCCCAGCATTTT. Amino acid sequence: CASSLDSRANQPQHF. The full variable domain, completed using reference TRBV7-2 and TRBJ1-5, is GAGVSQSPSNKVTEKGKDVELRCDPISGHTALYWYRQSLGQGLEFLIYFQGNSAPDKSGLPSDRFSAERTGGSVSTLTIQRTQQEDSAVYLCASSLDSRANQPQHFGDGTRLSIL.

In this sample, this clonotype turned up many times. The chain's CDR3 is CASSQGGAAFF. CDR3 in DNA: TGTGCCAGCAGCCAGGGGGGTGCTGCTTTCTTT. The chain joins TRBV11-2 to TRBJ1-1, with 7 bases matching TRBD1. Losses at the gene ends were 5 bases for V and 11 bases for J; bases not matched to a gene: 5. Germline CDR1 is SGHAT and CDR2 is FQNNGV. The CDR3 is made up of 11 amino acids. Variable domain in full (rest from reference TRBV11-2 and TRBJ1-1): EAGVAQSPRYKIIEKRQSVAFWCNPISGHATLYWYQQILGQGPKLLIQFQNNGVVDDSQLPKDRFSAERLKGVDSTLKIQPAKLEDSAVYLCASSQGGAAFFGQGTRLTVV.

Judged by abundance, this clonotype is medium-sized. This chain joins TRBV19 and TRBJ2-1; D gene unclear. Germline-derived CDR1 and CDR2 are LNHDA and SQIVND (reference sequence). V was trimmed by 8 bases and J by 4 bases, leaving 6 bases between them. The CDR3 has 11 amino acids. CDR3 DNA: TGTGCCAGTTCTTTGTACAATGAGCAGTTCTTC. Protein sequence: CASSLYNEQFF.